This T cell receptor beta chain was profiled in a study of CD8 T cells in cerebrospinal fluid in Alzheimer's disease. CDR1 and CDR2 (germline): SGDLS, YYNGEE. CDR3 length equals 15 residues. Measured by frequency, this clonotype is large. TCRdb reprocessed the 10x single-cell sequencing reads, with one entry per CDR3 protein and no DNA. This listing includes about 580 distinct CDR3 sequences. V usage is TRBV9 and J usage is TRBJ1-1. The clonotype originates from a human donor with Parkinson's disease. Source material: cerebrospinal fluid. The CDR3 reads CASSALDLTNTEAFF.